The rows below give T cell receptor beta chains drawn from one sample of a study of blood T cell repertoires in COVID-19. Profiled with immunoSEQ multiplex PCR; TCRdb holds only in-frame clones, not every one. The sample shows some 180,000 clones, around four fifths of them seen only once. Sequenced material: peripheral blood. The origin of the receptors is a woman aged 70-85 years who had recovered from COVID-19. CDR3s leave out the opening cysteine and the closing phenylalanine or tryptophan. Rows give clone size only sometimes, using once, few, many, or a class for an expanded clone.

size	V	J	length	CDR3
NA	TRBV2	TRBJ2-3	15	ASSDLAGMGDTDTQY
NA	TRBV10-2	TRBJ1-4	11	ASSSWGPEKLF
NA	TRBV30	TRBJ1-5	14	AWSPFGTGQHQPQH
NA	TRBV6-5	TRBJ1-4	12	ASRPGRRGEKLF
NA	TRBV28	TRBJ2-7	11	ASRGPGAGEQY
NA	TRBV10-3	TRBJ1-1	12	AISESGRGTEAF
NA	TRBV6-2/TRBV6-3	TRBJ1-1	12	ASSHGDRNTEAF
few	TRBV10-3	TRBJ1-1	12	AISGRAGGTEAF
NA	TRBV2	TRBJ2-7	12	ASMVRVGPYEQY
NA	TRBV27	TRBJ2-7	14	ASSFGFGAGRGEQY
once	TRBV10-3	TRBJ2-7	11	AISAKTGFEQY